What follows are 8 T cell receptor beta chains derived from one specimen sequenced in a study of blood T cell repertoires in COVID-19. Here immunoSEQ multiplex PCR was the method, and the copy in TCRdb shows in-frame clones only, minus some. This sample carries 30,000 to 40,000 clones, roughly 80% of them seen once, and the ten largest clones take less than 35%. The material sequenced was peripheral blood. All receptors derive from an elderly man with acute or convalescent COVID-19.

The chain combines TRBV18 with TRBJ2-2; TRBD2 matches 11 bases. Germline lookup yields CDR1 KGHSH and CDR2 LQKENI. Germline trimming cut 3 bases from V and 7 bases from J; bases unmatched to any gene: 13. The CDR3 is 18 amino acids. This CDR3 is CASSPTGILAGGHGELFF. The DNA of the CDR3 is TGTGCCAGCTCACCTACCGGGATTCTAGCGGGAGGACACGGGGAGCTGTTTTTT.

This clone was counted between two and nine times. The gene calls are TRBV18 and TRBJ1-2, with a possible D match to TRBD1 (6 bases). Trimming took 3 bases from V and 8 from J, leaving 10 bases between them. CDR1 and CDR2 from the germline V gene are KGHSH and LQKENI. The CDR3 spans 12 residues. The CDR3: CASSPGARGYTF. CDR3 DNA: TGTGCCAGCTCACCGGGGGCACGGGGCTACACCTTC.

This clone was observed a single time. The rearrangement uses TRBV7-3 and TRBJ2-1, with 11 positions matching TRBD1. J was trimmed by 7 bases and V by 5 bases; bases with no gene match: 4. The length of the CDR3 is 14 residues. CDR1 and CDR2 from the germline V gene are SGHTA and FQGTGA. CDR3 sequence (DNA): TGTGCCAGCAGCCCCCGGGACAGGGGGAATGAGCAGTTCTTC. Protein: CASSPRDRGNEQFF. Supplemented by reference TRBV7-3 and TRBJ2-1, the full variable domain reads GAGVSQTPSNKVTEKGKYVELRCDPISGHTALYWYRQSLGQGPEFLIYFQGTGAADDSGLPNDRFFAVRPEGSVSTLKIQRTERGDSAVYLCASSPRDRGNEQFFGPGTRLTVL.

V gene TRBV5-5 combines with J gene TRBJ1-1; maybe TRBD1 (5 bases). This CDR3 comprises 15 residues. Germline V CDR1 and CDR2: SGHKS, YYEKEE (reference sequence). With 4 bases removed from V and 11 bases from J, the gap between germline ends came to 24 bases. DNA of the CDR3: TGTGCCAGCAGCGAGGCCCCCCCGGACACGGTTTTGGCTTTCTTT. It translates to CASSEAPPDTVLAFF.

This clone is classed as medium-sized. V and J are TRBV19 and TRBJ1-6, with a weak D call TRBD1 (6 bases). Trimming removed 6 bases at V and 4 bases at J, with 16 bases between. The CDR3 totals 16 residues. Germline V gene lookup returns CDR1 LNHDA and CDR2 SQIVND (reference sequence). The CDR3 bases are TGTGCCAGTAGCCTGACGAGGGGGGGTTATAATTCACCCCTCCACTTT. Encoded protein: CASSLTRGGYNSPLHF.

The chain has TRBV7-3 and TRBJ2-7; 9 nucleotides align to TRBD1. Trimming removed 5 bases from V and 0 bases from J; junction bases left unmatched: 5. The CDR3 runs to 15 residues. Germline lookup yields CDR1 SGHTA and CDR2 FQGTGA. The CDR3 sequence: CASSPDRGSSYEQYF. DNA for the CDR3: TGTGCCAGCAGCCCGGACAGGGGTAGCTCCTACGAGCAGTACTTC. The full variable domain, in which reference TRBV7-3 and TRBJ2-7 provide the parts outside the CDR3, is GAGVSQTPSNKVTEKGKYVELRCDPISGHTALYWYRQSLGQGPEFLIYFQGTGAADDSGLPNDRFFAVRPEGSVSTLKIQRTERGDSAVYLCASSPDRGSSYEQYFGPGTRLTVT.

The rearrangement joins TRBV30 to TRBJ2-7; 8 bases line up with TRBD1. V gave up 2 bases and J gave up 0 bases; unmatched junction bases: 6. The germline CDR1 and CDR2 sequences are GTSNPN and SVGIG (reference sequence). The CDR3 is made up of 15 amino acids. CDR3 in amino acids: CAWSPRDRYSYEQYF. CDR3 DNA sequence: TGTGCCTGGAGTCCACGGGACAGGTACTCCTACGAGCAGTACTTC.

The sample holds a few counts of this clone. The V gene is TRBV6-1, the J gene TRBJ2-3, with 8 positions matching TRBD2. Germline values: CDR1 MNHNS, CDR2 SASEGT. The CDR3 is 15 amino acids. With V trimmed by 1 base and J by 1 base, 1 base remained unmatched. As DNA, the CDR3 is TGTGCCAGCAGTGAAGAACTAGCGGGCACAGATACGCAGTATTTT. This gives the protein CASSEELAGTDTQYF.